This T cell receptor (beta chain) was documented in a study of T cell responses to AZD1222 COVID-19 vaccine. In regard to this clone: What it binds is unknown.

Findings of the study overall: Receipt of two AZD1222 doses was followed by a rise in Spike-specific TCR breadth and depth.

The repertoire was sequenced with immunoSEQ multiplex PCR; TCRdb's copy has only in-frame clones and lacks some. The table records 100,000 to 110,000 clones, 70% to 90% of them present only once. The clonotype comes from an adult in good health. The specimen was peripheral blood, collected on day 0 of MenACWY control vaccination.

CDR3 protein: CASSLSRSSYEQYF. DNA for the CDR3: TGTGCCAGCAGCTTGTCACGTAGCTCCTACGAGCAGTACTTC. The chain carries TRBV11-2 and TRBJ2-7; D is unclear. The germline CDR1 and CDR2 sequences are SGHAT and FQNNGV. This CDR3 spans 14 amino acids. Trimming removed 3 bases from V and 0 bases from J, with 9 bases in between.